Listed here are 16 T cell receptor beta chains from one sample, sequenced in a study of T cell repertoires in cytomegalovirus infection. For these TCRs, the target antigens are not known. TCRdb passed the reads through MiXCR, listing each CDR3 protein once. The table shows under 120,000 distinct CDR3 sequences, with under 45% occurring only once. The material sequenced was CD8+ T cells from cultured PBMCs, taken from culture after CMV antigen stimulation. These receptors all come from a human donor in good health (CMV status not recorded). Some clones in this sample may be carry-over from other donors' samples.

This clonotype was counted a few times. The CDR3 sequence is CASSYSSGQPQHF. The CDR3 bases are TGTGCCAGCAGTTACTCGAGTGGGCAGCCCCAGCATTTT. The chain couples TRBV6-5 to TRBJ1-5, with D unclear. Trimming left V 0 bases short and J 7 bases short, with 7 bases between. Per the germline V gene, CDR1 is MNHEY and CDR2 is SVGAGI. CDR3 size: 13 residues.

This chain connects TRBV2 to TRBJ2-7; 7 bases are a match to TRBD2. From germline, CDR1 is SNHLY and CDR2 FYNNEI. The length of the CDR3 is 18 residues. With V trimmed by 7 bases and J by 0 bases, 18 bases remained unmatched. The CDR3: CASNRYSGLAALSYEQYF. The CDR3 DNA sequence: TGTGCCAGCAACCGATATAGTGGGCTAGCGGCTCTCTCCTACGAGCAGTACTTC.

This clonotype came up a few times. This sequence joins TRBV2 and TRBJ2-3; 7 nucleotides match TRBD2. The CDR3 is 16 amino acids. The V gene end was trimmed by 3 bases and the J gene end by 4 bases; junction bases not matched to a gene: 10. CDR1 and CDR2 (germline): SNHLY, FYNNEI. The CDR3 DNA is TGTGCCAGCAGTGATTGGGCAGCGGGGTTCTCAGATACGCAGTATTTT. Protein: CASSDWAAGFSDTQYF.

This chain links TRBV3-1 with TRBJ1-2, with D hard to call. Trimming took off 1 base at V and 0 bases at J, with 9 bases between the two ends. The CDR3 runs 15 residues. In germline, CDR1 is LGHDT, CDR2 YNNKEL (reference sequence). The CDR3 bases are TGTGCCAGCAGCCAAGTTCACCAGACTAACTATGGCTACACCTTC. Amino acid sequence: CASSQVHQTNYGYTF.

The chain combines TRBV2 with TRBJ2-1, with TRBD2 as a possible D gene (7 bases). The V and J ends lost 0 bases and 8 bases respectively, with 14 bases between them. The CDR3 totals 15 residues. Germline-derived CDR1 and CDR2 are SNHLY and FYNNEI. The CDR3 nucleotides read TGTGCCAGCAGTGAAGCGCTTGGGGGGGCGGATGAGCAGTTCTTC. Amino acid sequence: CASSEALGGADEQFF.

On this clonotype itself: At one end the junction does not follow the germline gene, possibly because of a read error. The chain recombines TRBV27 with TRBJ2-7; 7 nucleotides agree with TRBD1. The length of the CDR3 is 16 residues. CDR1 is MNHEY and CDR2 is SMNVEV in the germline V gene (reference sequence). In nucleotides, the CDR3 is TGTGCCAGCAGGTTATGGACGGGACAGTTACCCTACGAGCAGTACTTC. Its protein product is CASRLWTGQLPYEQYF.

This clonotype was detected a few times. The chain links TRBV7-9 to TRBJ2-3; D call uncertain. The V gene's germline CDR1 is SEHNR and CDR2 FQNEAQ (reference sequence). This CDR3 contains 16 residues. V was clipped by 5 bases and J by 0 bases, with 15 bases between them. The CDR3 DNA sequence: TGTGCCAGCAGCAAAAAAGTCCAGAGTAGCACAGATACGCAGTATTTT. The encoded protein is CASSKKVQSSTDTQYF.

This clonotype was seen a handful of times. CDR3 protein: CASSPTRLGTDTQYF. In nucleotides, the CDR3 is TGTGCCAGCAGTCCCACCAGATTGGGCACAGATACGCAGTATTTT. The V gene is TRBV12-3 or TRBV12-4, the J gene TRBJ2-3; unclear D gene. The CDR3 sequence is 15 residues long. V lost 5 bases and J 1 base, leaving 13 bases between the germline ends.

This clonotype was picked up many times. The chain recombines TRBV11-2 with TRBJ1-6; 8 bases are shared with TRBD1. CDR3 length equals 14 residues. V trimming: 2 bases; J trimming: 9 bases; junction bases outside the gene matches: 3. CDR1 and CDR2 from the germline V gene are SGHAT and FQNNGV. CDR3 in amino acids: CASSLRTGRSPLHF. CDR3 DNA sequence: TGTGCCAGCAGCTTACGGACAGGGCGTTCACCCCTCCACTTT.

This chain's CDR3 is CASSSGQGSYEQFF. DNA for the CDR3: TGTGCCAGCAGTTCGGGACAGGGGTCGTACGAGCAGTTCTTC. This chain connects TRBV6-1 to TRBJ2-7, with TRBD1 identical over 10 bases. TRBJ2-1 matches the DNA end more closely, so the J call is doubtful. The CDR3 has 14 amino acids. The germline V gene has CDR1 MNHNS and CDR2 SASEGT.

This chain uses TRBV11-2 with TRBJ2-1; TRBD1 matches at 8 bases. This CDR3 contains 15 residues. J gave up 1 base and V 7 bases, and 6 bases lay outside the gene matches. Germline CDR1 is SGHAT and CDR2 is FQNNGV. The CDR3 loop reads CASTPGQGSYNEQFF. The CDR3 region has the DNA TGTGCCAGCACCCCCGGACAGGGATCCTACAATGAGCAGTTCTTC.

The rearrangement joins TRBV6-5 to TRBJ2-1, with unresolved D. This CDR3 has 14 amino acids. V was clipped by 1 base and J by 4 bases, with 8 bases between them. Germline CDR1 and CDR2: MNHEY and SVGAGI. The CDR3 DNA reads TGTGCCAGCAGTTACTTCGGGTCTTACAATGAGCAGTTCTTC. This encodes CASSYFGSYNEQFF.

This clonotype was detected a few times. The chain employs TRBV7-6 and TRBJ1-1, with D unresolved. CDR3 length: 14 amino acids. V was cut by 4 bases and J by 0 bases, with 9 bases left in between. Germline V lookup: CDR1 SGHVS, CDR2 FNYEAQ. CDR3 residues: CASSSRRVNTEAFF. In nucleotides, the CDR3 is TGTGCCAGCAGCTCCCGACGGGTGAACACTGAAGCTTTCTTT. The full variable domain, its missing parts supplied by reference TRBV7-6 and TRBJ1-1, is GAGVSQSPRYKVTKRGQDVALRCDPISGHVSLYWYRQALGQGPEFLTYFNYEAQQDKSGLPNDRFSAERPEGSISTLTIQRTEQRDSAMYRCASSSRRVNTEAFFGQGTRLTVV.

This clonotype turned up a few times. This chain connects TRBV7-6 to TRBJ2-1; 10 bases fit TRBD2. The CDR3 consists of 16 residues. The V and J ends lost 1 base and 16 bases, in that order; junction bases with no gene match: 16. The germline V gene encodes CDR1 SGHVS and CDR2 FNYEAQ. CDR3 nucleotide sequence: TGTGCCAGCAGCTTAGTTTCAACTAGCGGGACCTTGGGCTTATTCTTC. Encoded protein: CASSLVSTSGTLGLFF. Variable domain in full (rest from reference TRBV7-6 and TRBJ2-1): GAGVSQSPRYKVTKRGQDVALRCDPISGHVSLYWYRQALGQGPEFLTYFNYEAQQDKSGLPNDRFSAERPEGSISTLTIQRTEQRDSAMYRCASSLVSTSGTLGLFFGPGTRLTVL.

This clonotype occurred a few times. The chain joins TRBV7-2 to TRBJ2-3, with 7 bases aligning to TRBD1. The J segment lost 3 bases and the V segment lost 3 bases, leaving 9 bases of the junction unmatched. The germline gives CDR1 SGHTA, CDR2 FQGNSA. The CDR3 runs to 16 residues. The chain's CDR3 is CASSLRDSSSTDTQYF. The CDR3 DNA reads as TGTGCCAGCAGCTTGAGGGACAGTTCGTCGACAGATACGCAGTATTTT.

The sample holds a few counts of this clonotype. CDR3 nucleotide sequence: TGTGCCAGCAGCTTAGGGGTACCCCCCACAGATACGCAGTATTTT. This encodes CASSLGVPPTDTQYF. This sequence joins TRBV7-2 and TRBJ2-3; D gene unclear. This CDR3 is built from 15 residues. Per the germline V gene, CDR1 is SGHTA and CDR2 is FQGNSA. V was shortened by 1 base and J by 2 bases, with 10 bases between the two germline ends. Full variable domain (rest looked up from reference TRBV7-2 and TRBJ2-3): GAGVSQSPSNKVTEKGKDVELRCDPISGHTALYWYRQSLGQGLEFLIYFQGNSAPDKSGLPSDRFSAERTGGSVSTLTIQRTQQEDSAVYLCASSLGVPPTDTQYFGPGTRLTVL.